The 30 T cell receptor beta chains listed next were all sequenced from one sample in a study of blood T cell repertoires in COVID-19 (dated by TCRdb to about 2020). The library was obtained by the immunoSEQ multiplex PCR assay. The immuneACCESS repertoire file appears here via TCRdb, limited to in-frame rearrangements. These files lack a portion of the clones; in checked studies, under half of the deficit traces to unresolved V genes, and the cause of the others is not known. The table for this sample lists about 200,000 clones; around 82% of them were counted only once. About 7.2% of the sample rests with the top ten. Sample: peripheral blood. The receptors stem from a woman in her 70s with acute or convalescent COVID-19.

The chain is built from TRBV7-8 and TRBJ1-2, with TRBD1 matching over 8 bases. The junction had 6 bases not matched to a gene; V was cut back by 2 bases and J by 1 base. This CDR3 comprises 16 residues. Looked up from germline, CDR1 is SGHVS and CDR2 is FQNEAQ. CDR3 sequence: CASSLKTGVDNYGYTF. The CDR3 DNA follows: TGTGCCAGCAGCTTAAAGACAGGGGTGGATAACTATGGCTACACCTTC. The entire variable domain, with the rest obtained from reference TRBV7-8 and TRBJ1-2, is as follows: GAGVSQSPRYKVAKRGQDVALRCDPISGHVSLFWYQQALGQGPEFLTYFQNEAQLDKSGLPSDRFFAERPEGSVSTLKIQRTQQEDSAVYLCASSLKTGVDNYGYTFGSGTRLTVV.

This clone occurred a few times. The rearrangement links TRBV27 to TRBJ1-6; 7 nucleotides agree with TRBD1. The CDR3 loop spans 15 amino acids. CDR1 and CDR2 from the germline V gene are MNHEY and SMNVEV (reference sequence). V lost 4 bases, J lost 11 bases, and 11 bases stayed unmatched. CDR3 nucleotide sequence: TGTGCCAGCAGTTCACAGGGGCGCGTTTCGGCACCCCTCCACTTT. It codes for CASSSQGRVSAPLHF.

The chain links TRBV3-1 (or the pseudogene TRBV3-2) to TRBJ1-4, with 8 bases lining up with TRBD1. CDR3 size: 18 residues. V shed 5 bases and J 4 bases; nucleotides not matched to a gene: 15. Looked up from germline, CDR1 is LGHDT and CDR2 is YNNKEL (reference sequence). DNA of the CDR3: TGTGCCAGCAGCAAAAGACAGGGGCTTCTTGCGGGTAATGAAAAACTGTTTTTT. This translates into CASSKRQGLLAGNEKLFF.

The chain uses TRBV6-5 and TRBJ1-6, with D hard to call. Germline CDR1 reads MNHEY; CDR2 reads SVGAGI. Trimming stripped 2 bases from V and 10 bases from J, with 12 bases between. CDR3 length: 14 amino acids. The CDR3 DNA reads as TGTGCCAGCAGTTACGGACGGGGAGAGTCACCCCTCCACTTT. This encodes CASSYGRGESPLHF.

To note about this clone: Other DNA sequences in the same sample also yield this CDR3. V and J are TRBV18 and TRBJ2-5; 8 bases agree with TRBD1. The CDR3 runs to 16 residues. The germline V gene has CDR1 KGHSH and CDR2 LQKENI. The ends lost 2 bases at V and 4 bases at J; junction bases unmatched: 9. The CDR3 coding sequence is TGTGCCAGCTCACCATGGGCAGGGGGCGAGGGAGAGACCCAGTACTTC. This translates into CASSPWAGGEGETQYF.

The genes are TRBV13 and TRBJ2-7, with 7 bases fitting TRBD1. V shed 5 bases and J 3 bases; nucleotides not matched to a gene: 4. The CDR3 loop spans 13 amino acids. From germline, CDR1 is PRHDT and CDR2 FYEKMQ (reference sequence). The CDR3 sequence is CASSNDRDYEQYF. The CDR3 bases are TGTGCCAGCAGCAACGACAGGGACTACGAGCAGTACTTC.

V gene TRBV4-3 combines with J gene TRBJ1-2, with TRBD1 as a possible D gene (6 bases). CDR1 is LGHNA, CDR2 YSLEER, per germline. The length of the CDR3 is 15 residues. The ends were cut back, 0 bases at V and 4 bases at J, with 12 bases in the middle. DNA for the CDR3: TGCGCCAGCAGCCAAGATGGGGGCGTGCGCTATGGCTACACCTTC. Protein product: CASSQDGGVRYGYTF.

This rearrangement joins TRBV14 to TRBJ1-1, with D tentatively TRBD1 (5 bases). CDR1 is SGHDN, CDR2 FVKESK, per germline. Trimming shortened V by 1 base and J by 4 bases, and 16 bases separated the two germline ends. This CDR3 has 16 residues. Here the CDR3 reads CASSQATRGGSTEAFF. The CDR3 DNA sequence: TGTGCCAGCAGCCAAGCTACAAGGGGAGGGAGCACTGAAGCTTTCTTT.

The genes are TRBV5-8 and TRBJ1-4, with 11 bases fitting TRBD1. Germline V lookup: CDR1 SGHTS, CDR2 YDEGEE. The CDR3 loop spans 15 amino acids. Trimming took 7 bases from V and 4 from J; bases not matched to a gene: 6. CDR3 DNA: TGTGCCAGCCGGACAGGGGGCGCCGGTAATGAAAAACTGTTTTTT. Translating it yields CASRTGGAGNEKLFF.

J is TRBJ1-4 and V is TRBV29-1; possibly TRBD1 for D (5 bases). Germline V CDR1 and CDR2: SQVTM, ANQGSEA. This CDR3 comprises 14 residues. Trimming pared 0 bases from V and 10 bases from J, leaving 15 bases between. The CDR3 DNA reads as TGCAGCGTTGAAGATCAAACTTGGGGCGGAAAACTGTTTTTT. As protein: CSVEDQTWGGKLFF.

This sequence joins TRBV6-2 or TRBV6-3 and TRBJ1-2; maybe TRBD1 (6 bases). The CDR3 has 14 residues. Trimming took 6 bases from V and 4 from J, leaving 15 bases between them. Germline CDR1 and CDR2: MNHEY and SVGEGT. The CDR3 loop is CASSKIDRPYGYTF. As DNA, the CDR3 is TGTGCCAGCAGCAAGATTGACAGGCCCTATGGCTACACCTTC.

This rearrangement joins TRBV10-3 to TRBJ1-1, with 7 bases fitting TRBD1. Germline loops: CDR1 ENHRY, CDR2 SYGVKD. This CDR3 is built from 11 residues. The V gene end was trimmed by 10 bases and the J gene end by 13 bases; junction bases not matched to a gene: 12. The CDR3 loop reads CATQGGKIVFF. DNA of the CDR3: TGTGCCACGCAGGGGGGAAAGATTGTTTTCTTT.

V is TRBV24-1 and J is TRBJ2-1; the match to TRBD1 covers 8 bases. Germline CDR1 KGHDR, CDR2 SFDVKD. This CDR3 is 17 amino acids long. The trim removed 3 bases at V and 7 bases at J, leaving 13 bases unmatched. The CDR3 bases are TGTGCCACCAGTGATCCGCTGGCTGGCGACAGGGGAAATGAGCAGTTCTTC. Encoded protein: CATSDPLAGDRGNEQFF.

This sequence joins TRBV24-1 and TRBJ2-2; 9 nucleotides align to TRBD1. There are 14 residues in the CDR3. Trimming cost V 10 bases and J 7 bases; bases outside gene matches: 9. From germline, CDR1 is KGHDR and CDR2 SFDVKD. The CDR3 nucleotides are TGTGCCACATTGGGACAGGGTGTGGTCGGGGAGCTGTTTTTT. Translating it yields CATLGQGVVGELFF.

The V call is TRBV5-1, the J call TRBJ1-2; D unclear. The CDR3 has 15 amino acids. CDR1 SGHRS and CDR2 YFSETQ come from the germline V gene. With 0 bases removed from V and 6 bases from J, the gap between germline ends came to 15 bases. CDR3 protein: CASSLEQSPVDGYTF. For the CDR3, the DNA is TGCGCCAGCAGCTTGGAGCAATCGCCGGTGGATGGCTACACCTTC.

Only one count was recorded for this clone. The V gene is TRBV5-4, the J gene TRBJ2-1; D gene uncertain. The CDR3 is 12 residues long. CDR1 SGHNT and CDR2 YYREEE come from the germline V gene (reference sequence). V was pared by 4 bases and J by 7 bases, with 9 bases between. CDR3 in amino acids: CASSTPPNEQFF. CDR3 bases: TGTGCCAGCAGCACACCCCCTAATGAGCAGTTCTTC.

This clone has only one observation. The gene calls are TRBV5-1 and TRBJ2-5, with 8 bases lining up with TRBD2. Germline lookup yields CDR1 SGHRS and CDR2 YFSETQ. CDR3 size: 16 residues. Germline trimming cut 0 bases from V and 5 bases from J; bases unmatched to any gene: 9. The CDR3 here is CASSLGNSGDRETQYF. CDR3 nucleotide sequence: TGCGCCAGCAGCTTGGGGAATAGCGGGGACCGGGAGACCCAGTACTTC.

The CDR3 here is CASSEGGGDIQYF. DNA for the CDR3: TGTGCCAGCAGCGAAGGGGGAGGGGACATTCAGTACTTC. This chain uses TRBV7-2 with TRBJ2-4; TRBD2 is a possible D gene (7 bases). The CDR3 runs to 13 residues. Germline values: CDR1 SGHTA, CDR2 FQGNSA. Trimming took 5 bases from V and 8 from J, leaving 13 bases between them.

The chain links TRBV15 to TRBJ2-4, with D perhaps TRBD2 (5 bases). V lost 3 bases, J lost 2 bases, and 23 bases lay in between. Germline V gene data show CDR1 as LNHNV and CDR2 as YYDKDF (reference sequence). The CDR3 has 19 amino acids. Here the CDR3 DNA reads TGTGCCACCAGCAGCCCGGGAATAGAGGCCCTTTGGTCCAAAAACATTCAGTACTTC. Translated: CATSSPGIEALWSKNIQYF.

The CDR3 reads CASSKNRGTQETQYF. In DNA, the CDR3 is TGTGCCAGCAGTAAAAACCGGGGTACCCAAGAGACCCAGTACTTC. The gene calls are TRBV6-2 or TRBV6-3 and TRBJ2-5, with a possible D match to TRBD2 (5 bases). CDR1 is MNHEY, CDR2 SVGEGT, per germline. The V end lost 5 bases, the J end lost 1 base, and 14 bases lay between the germline ends. The CDR3 is 15 residues long.

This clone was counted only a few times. CDR3 residues: CASSDRAQDAGNTIYF. In DNA, the CDR3 is TGTGCCAGCAGCGACCGGGCACAGGATGCTGGAAACACCATATATTTT. The genes are TRBV21-1 and TRBJ1-3; the table's D gene call, TRBD1, was not cross checked with the DNA. TRBV21-1 is a documented pseudogene. The CDR3 has 16 amino acids.

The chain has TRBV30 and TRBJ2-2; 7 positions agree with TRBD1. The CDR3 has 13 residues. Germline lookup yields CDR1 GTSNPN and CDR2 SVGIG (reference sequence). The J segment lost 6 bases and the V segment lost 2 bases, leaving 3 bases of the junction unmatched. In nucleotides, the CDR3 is TGTGCCTGGAGTAAGACAGGGTCCGGGGAGCTGTTTTTT. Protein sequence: CAWSKTGSGELFF. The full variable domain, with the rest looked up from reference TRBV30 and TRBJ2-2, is SQTIHQWPATLVQPVGSPLSLECTVEGTSNPNLYWYRQAAGRGLQLLFYSVGIGQISSEVPQNLSASRPQDRQFILSSKKLLLSDSGFYLCAWSKTGSGELFFGEGSRLTVL.

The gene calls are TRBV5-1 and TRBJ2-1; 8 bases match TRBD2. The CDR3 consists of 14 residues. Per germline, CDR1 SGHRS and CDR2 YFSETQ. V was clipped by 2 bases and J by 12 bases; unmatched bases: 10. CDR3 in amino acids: CASSFSPGGGPQFF. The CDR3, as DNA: TGCGCCAGCAGCTTTTCCCCGGGCGGGGGGCCGCAGTTCTTC.

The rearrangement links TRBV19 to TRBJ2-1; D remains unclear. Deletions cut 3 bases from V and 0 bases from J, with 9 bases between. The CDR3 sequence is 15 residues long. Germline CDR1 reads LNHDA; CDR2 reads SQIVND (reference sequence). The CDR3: CASSIIRSSYNEQFF. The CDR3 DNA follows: TGTGCCAGTAGTATTATCCGGAGCTCCTACAATGAGCAGTTCTTC.

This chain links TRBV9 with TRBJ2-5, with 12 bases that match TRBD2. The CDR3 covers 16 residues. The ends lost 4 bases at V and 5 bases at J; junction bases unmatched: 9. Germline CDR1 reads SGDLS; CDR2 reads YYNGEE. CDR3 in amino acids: CASSPQRGTSGETQYF. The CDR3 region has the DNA TGTGCCAGCAGCCCCCAACGGGGGACTAGCGGGGAGACCCAGTACTTC.

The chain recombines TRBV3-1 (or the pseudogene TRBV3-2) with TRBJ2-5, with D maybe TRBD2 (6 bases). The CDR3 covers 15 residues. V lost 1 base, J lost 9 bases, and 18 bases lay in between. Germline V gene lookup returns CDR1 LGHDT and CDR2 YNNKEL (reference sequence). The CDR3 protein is CASSQGTTTRRSQYF. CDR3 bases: TGTGCCAGCAGCCAAGGGACTACTACAAGGAGATCCCAGTACTTC.

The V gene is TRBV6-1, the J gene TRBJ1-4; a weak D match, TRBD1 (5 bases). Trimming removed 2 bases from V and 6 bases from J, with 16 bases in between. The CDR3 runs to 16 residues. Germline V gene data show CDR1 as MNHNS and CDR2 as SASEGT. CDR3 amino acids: CASSEYGALFYEKLFF. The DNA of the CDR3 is TGTGCCAGCAGTGAATATGGGGCCCTCTTTTATGAAAAACTGTTTTTT.

CDR3 sequence: CASSWTGVGANVLTF. The CDR3 bases are TGTGCCAGCAGTTGGACAGGGGTTGGGGCCAACGTCCTGACTTTC. The chain combines TRBV27 with TRBJ2-6; 9 bases are shared with TRBD1. This CDR3 has 15 amino acids. Germline assignment: CDR1 MNHEY and CDR2 SMNVEV (reference sequence). After removal of 4 bases from V and 3 bases from J, the junction contained 1 base not matched to a gene.

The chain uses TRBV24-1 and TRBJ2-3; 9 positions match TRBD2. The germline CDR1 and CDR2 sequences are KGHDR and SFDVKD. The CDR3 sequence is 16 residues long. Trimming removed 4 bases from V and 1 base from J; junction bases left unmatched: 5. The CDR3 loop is CATSDRSGGRTDTQYF. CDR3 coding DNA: TGTGCCACCAGTGACCGTAGCGGGGGCCGCACAGATACGCAGTATTTT.

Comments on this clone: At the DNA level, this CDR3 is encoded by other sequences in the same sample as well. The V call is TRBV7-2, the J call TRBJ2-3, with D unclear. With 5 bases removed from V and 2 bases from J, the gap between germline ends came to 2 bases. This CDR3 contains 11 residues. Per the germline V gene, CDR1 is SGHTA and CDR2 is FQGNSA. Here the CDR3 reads CASSLTDTQYF. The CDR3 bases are TGTGCCAGCAGCCTCACAGATACGCAGTATTTT.